This TCR beta chain was obtained from a study of T cell clonality in common variable immunodeficiency. Whole-study findings and limits: Reportedly, TCR beta sequences from common variable immunodeficiency showed fewer deletions and N-nucleotide insertions. Compared with controls, CVID subjects had fewer shared TCRbeta clones.

This CDR3 is 13 amino acids long. Germline V lookup: CDR1 SGHTA, CDR2 FQGTGA. V shed 1 base and J shed 4 bases, with 7 bases lying between them. At least ten counts were recorded for this clone. Its antigen is not identified. Read coverage stops 3 residues before the CDR3 terminus; the germline J gene supplies the remainder. Each donor provided 5 to 8 ml of heparinized whole blood. Control and CVID samples contributed equal amounts of genomic DNA. Method: immunoSEQ multiplex PCR; TCRdb's copy keeps in-frame clones and lacks some. Captured here are about 40,000 clones, none seen once; the top ten comprise 2.5% to 3%.

This chain connects TRBV7-3 to TRBJ2-5; D is possibly TRBD2 (6 bases). This clonotype was obtained from a person aged 18 to 75 in good health. Sequences were obtained from peripheral blood mononuclear cells. The sequenced part of the CDR3 DNA is TGTGCCAGCAGCTTAAACGGGGGAGAGACC. It specifies CASSLNGGET. The complete CDR3 sequence is CASSLNGGETQYF.